This passage covers 10 T cell receptor beta chains from one sample sequenced in a study of shared clonotypes between healthy human individuals (TCRdb year 2020). To prepare the library, the immunoSEQ multiplex PCR assay was applied. TCRdb obtained this table from immuneACCESS and retained in-frame rearrangements with V and J assigned. These tables miss some clones; where compared with another copy, unresolved V genes account for less than half of the shortfall, and the remainder is unexplained. Counted in this sample were roughly 110,000 clones; about two thirds of them appeared once. The ten largest clones capture approximately 25% of the sample. The source material was memory CD8+ T cells sorted from blood. In light of the paper, this sample's cell subset or site label describes: CD45RO+ cells pooled with CCR7-negative TemRA cells. The receptors stem from a woman in her 30s in good health.

The J gene is TRBJ1-1, the V gene TRBV4-1; D remains unclear. This CDR3 has 15 amino acids. V was trimmed by 2 bases and J by 3 bases, leaving 13 bases between them. Germline V gene lookup returns CDR1 MGHRA and CDR2 YSYEKL. In DNA form, the CDR3 reads TGCGCCAGCAGCCAAAATCTCAGGTGGGACACTGAAGCTTTCTTT. This encodes CASSQNLRWDTEAFF.

This clone was picked up many times. The chain couples TRBV6-4 to TRBJ1-5; D remains unclear. CDR1 and CDR2 from the germline V gene are MRHNA and SNTAGT. This CDR3 has 14 residues. Trimming removed 0 bases at V and 4 bases at J, with 7 bases between. CDR3 region: CASSDSTDNQPQHF. For the CDR3, the DNA is TGTGCCAGCAGTGACTCGACGGATAATCAGCCCCAGCATTTT.

The chain employs TRBV28 and TRBJ1-1; no clear D. The ends were cut back, 7 bases at V and 3 bases at J, with 15 bases in the middle. Germline CDR1 and CDR2: MDHEN and SYDVKM. This CDR3 is 14 amino acids long. CDR3 bases: TGTGCCAGCACCCTAAAGACCCCTTACACTGAAGCTTTCTTT. Translated: CASTLKTPYTEAFF.

This clone has more than one count but fewer than ten. The chain is built from TRBV14 and TRBJ2-7, with TRBD1 matching 8 bases. The CDR3 sequence is 13 residues long. Germline V gene sequence: CDR1 SGHDN, CDR2 FVKESK. The V gene end was trimmed by 1 base and the J gene end by 7 bases; junction bases not matched to a gene: 3. The CDR3 coding sequence is TGTGCCAGCAGCCAAGTGTGGACAGGGGAGCAGTACTTC. Translating it yields CASSQVWTGEQYF.

This chain connects TRBV11-2 to TRBJ2-7, with a weak D call TRBD2 (6 bases). The CDR3 sequence is 14 residues long. The ends were cut back, 8 bases at V and 7 bases at J, with 21 bases in the middle. Germline values: CDR1 SGHAT, CDR2 FQNNGV. CDR3 in DNA: TGTGCCAGCTGCCTGCAGACTAGTCAAGTGGAGCAGTACTTC. This translates into CASCLQTSQVEQYF.

The rearrangement links TRBV2 to TRBJ2-1, with 9 bases aligning to TRBD2. The CDR3 runs 16 residues. In germline, CDR1 is SNHLY, CDR2 FYNNEI. V was pared by 7 bases and J by 4 bases, with 11 bases of the junction left unmatched. In DNA form, the CDR3 reads TGTGCCAGCAAGGCGTGCGGACTAGCGATGTACAATGAGCAGTTCTTC. Protein: CASKACGLAMYNEQFF.

This clone was counted ten times or more. This chain connects TRBV27 to TRBJ2-3; TRBD2 aligns across 13 bases. Germline-derived CDR1 and CDR2 are MNHEY and SMNVEV (reference sequence). The CDR3 is made up of 16 amino acids. V shed 8 bases, J shed 5 bases, and the junction held 10 bases outside the gene matches. The CDR3 coding sequence is TGTGCCAGCCACCAACTAGCGGGAGGGCCGATAGATACGCAGTATTTT. Encoded protein: CASHQLAGGPIDTQYF.

The chain links TRBV6-1 to TRBJ1-5, with D maybe TRBD1 (5 bases). Germline V CDR1 and CDR2: MNHNS, SASEGT. The V and J ends lost 4 bases and 4 bases respectively, with 14 bases between them. The CDR3 spans 15 residues. The CDR3 loop is CASSAIGASNQPQHF. CDR3 coding DNA: TGTGCCAGCAGTGCTATTGGGGCATCGAATCAGCCCCAGCATTTT.

J is TRBJ2-5 and V is TRBV27; D may match TRBD1 or TRBD2 (5 bases each). The better agreement between TRBJ2-7 and the DNA end casts doubt on the J call. This CDR3 has 14 amino acids. Germline V gives CDR1 MNHEY, CDR2 SMNVEV (reference sequence). For the CDR3, the DNA is TGTGCCAGCAGTCAGACCGGGACCACCTACGAGCAGTACTTC. It specifies CASSQTGTTYEQYF.

J is TRBJ2-7 and V is TRBV18; D is unclear. Germline loops: CDR1 KGHSH, CDR2 LQKENI. This CDR3 has 15 residues. V was cut by 2 bases and J by 4 bases, with 15 bases left in between. CDR3 DNA: TGTGCCAGCTCACCATTTTCTATTTTGGGTTACGAGCAGTACTTC. The encoded protein is CASSPFSILGYEQYF.